Sequencing of this TCR beta chain was carried out in a study of CD8 T cells in Susac syndrome. V was cut by 2 bases and J by 3 bases, with 11 bases left in between. CDR1 is MDHEN and CDR2 is SYDVKM in the germline V gene. The CDR3 has 15 residues. Reverse transcription of roughly 0.45 to 1 ug RNA was carried out with random hexamers. Multiplex PCR with immunoSEQ amplified the TCR beta CDR3 across 54 Vbeta and 13 Jbeta. MiXCR, run by TCRdb on the immunoSEQ multiplex PCR reads, gives a single entry per CDR3 protein. The sample lists fewer than 200,000 distinct CDR3 sequences; about 95% were seen once. Sample: CD4+ T cells from PBMCs. V gene TRBV28 combines with J gene TRBJ1-5; no clear D. This receptor was taken from a human donor in good health. CDR3 sequence reads: CASSLRNPINQPQHF. The CDR3 DNA is TGTGCCAGCAGTTTACGGAATCCGATCAATCAGCCCCAGCATTTT.